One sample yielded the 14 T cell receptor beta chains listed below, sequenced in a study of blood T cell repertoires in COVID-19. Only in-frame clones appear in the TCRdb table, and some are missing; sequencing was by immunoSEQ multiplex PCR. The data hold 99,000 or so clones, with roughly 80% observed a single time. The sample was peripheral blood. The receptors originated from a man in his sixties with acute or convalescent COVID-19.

The CDR3 DNA reads TGTGCCAGCGGCCTAGCGGGAAGATACAATGAGCAGTTCTTC. As protein: CASGLAGRYNEQFF. The V call is TRBV7-3, the J call TRBJ2-1; 9 bases map to TRBD2. V was clipped by 8 bases and J by 4 bases; unmatched bases: 6. Looked up from germline, CDR1 is SGHTA and CDR2 is FQGTGA. The CDR3 covers 14 residues.

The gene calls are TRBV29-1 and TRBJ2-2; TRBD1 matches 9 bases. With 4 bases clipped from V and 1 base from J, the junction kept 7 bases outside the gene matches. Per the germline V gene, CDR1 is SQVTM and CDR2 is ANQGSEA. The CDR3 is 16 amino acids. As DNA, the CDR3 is TGCAGCGTTGGCCGGACAGGGGCCAGGAACACCGGGGAGCTGTTTTTT. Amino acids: CSVGRTGARNTGELFF.

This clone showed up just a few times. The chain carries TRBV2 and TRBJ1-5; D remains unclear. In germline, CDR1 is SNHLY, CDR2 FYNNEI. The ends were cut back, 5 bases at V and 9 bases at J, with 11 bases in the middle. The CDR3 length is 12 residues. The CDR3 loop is CASSLILGPQHF. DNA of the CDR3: TGTGCCAGCAGTTTAATACTAGGGCCCCAGCATTTT.

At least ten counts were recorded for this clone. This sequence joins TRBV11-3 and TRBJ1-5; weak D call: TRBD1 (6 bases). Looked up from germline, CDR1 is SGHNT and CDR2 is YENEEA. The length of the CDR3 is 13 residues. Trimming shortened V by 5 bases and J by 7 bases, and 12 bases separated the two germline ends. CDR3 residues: CASSTGQLQPQHF. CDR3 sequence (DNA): TGTGCCAGCAGCACCGGACAGTTGCAGCCCCAGCATTTT.

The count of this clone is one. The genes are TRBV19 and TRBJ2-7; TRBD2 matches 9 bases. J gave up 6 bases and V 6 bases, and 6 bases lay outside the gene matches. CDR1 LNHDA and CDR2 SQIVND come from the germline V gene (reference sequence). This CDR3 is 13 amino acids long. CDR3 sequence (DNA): TGTGCCAGTAGGGCGGGAGGGCGCCGCGAGCAGTACTTC. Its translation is CASRAGGRREQYF. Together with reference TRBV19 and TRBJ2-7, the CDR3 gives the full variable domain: DGGITQSPKYLFRKEGQNVTLSCEQNLNHDAMYWYRQDPGQGLRLIYYSQIVNDFQKGDIAEGYSVSREKKESFPLTVTSAQKNPTAFYLCASRAGGRREQYFGPGTRLTVT.

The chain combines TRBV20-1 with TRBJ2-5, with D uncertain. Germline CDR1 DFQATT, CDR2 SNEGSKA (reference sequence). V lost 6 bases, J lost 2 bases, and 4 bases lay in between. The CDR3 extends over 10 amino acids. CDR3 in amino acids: CSAVQETQYF. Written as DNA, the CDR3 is TGCAGTGCCGTACAAGAGACCCAGTACTTC.

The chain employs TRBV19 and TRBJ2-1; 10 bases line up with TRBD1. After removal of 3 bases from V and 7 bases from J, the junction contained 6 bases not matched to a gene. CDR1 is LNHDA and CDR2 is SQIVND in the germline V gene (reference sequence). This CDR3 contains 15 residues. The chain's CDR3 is CASSMGQGMGNEQFF. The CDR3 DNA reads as TGTGCCAGTAGTATGGGACAGGGGATGGGGAATGAGCAGTTCTTC.

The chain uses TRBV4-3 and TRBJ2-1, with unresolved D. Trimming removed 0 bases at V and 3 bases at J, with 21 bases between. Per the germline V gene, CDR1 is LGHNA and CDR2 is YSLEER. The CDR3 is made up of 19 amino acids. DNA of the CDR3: TGCGCCAGCAGCCAAGAGGCCCCCACAATCAACATATTCTACAATGAGCAGTTCTTC. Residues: CASSQEAPTINIFYNEQFF.

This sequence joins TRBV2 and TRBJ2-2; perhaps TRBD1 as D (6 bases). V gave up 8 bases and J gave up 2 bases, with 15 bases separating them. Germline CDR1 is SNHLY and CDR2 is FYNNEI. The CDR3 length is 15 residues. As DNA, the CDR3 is TGTGCCAGCCAATACGGACAGATTAACACCGGGGAGCTGTTTTTT. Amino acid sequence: CASQYGQINTGELFF. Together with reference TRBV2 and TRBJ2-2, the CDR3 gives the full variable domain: EPEVTQTPSHQVTQMGQEVILRCVPISNHLYFYWYRQILGQKVEFLVSFYNNEISEKSEIFDDQFSVERPDGSNFTLKIRSTKLEDSAMYFCASQYGQINTGELFFGEGSRLTVL.

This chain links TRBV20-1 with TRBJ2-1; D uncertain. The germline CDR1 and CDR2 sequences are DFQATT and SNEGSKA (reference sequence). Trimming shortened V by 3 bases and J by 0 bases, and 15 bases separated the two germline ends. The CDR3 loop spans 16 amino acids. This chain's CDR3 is CSASTAAPDSYNEQFF. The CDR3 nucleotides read TGCAGTGCTAGTACCGCGGCACCCGACTCCTACAATGAGCAGTTCTTC.

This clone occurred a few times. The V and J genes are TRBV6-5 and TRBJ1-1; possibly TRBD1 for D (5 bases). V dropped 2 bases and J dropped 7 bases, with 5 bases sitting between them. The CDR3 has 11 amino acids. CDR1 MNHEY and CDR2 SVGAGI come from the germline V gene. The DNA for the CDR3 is TGTGCCAGCAGTTACAGGGGTGAAGCTTTCTTT. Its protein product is CASSYRGEAFF.

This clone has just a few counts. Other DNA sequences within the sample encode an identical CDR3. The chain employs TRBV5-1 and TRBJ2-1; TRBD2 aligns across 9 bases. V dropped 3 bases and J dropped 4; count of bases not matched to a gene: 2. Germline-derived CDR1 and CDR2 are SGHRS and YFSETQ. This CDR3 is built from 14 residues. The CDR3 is CASSSAGGYNEQFF. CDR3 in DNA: TGCGCCAGCAGCTCCGCGGGAGGGTACAATGAGCAGTTCTTC.

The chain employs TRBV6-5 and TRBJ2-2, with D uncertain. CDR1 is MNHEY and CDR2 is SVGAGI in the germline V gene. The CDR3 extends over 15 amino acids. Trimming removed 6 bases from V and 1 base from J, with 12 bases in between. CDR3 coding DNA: TGTGCCAGCAGCACCACGCCAGTGAACACCGGGGAGCTGTTTTTT. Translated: CASSTTPVNTGELFF.

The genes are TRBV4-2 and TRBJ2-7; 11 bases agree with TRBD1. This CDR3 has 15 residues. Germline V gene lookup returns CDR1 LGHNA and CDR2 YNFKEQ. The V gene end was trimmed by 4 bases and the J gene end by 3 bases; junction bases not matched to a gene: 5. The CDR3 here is CASSPSDRGHYEQYF. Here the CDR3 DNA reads TGTGCCAGCAGCCCCTCGGACAGGGGGCACTACGAGCAGTACTTC.